A single T cell receptor beta chain is shown here with its context. Its antigen is not identified. The source of the sample is a study of T-cell reconstitution after alpha-beta-depleted transplantation in children. The TCRbeta library incorporated unique molecular identifiers. TCRdb ran MiXCR on the PCR reads and lists one entry per CDR3 protein. The top ten hold 25% to 30% of the sample, which has a few hundred thousand distinct CDR3 sequences, roughly two fifths seen once. Study findings and constraints: At the one-year point after transplant, T-cell counts and TCRbeta diversity were found to come mostly from T cells that had been newly produced. It was reported that alpha-beta T cells came from several hundred expanded graft clones (about two months after transplant). Recipient T cells and thymic progenitors that survived were the source of the high TCRbeta diversity seen at day 60 in some patients.

CDR1 is LGHNA, CDR2 YNFKEQ, per germline. V lost 4 bases to trimming and J lost 7 bases; unmatched junction nucleotides: 12. The CDR3 contains 18 residues. The material was PBMCs, obtained before TCRalphabeta/CD19-depleted stem cell transplant. The clonotype was recovered from a girl aged 2 to 9 with aplastic anemia, due to receive a stem cell transplant. The chain recombines TRBV4-2 with TRBJ2-1, with 14 nucleotides matching TRBD2. CDR3 DNA: TGTGCCAGCAGCCGCACCGGGACTAGCGGGAGCTTTATTAATGAGCAGTTCTTC. Protein sequence: CASSRTGTSGSFINEQFF.